The rows below give T cell receptor beta chains drawn from one sample of a study of Ad26.COV2.S vaccination and SARS-CoV-2 variants. Some clones are missing from TCRdb's copy, which holds only in-frame ones; the method was immunoSEQ multiplex PCR. The sample has more than 120,000 clones, roughly 90% seen once; the top ten hold 4.5% to 6%. The material was peripheral blood, obtained after recovery from COVID-19. These receptors all stem from a human donor who had recovered from COVID-19. The CDR3 runs from the conserved cysteine through the conserved F or W. D genes are given only for firm matches.

v_call: TRBV5-6; j_call: TRBJ1-3; d_call: TRBD1; cdr3_nt: TGTGCCAGCAGCTACCAGGGGGCGCCGCCTGGAAACACCATATATTTT; cdr3_aa: CASSYQGAPPGNTIYF
v_call: TRBV6-4; j_call: TRBJ1-3; d_call: .; cdr3_nt: TGTGCCAGCAGTGCCGGGGGAAACACCATATATTTT; cdr3_aa: CASSAGGNTIYF
v_call: TRBV27; j_call: TRBJ1-2; d_call: TRBD1; cdr3_nt: TGTGCCAGCAGTGACAGGGGGGGTTTCTATGGCTACACCTTC; cdr3_aa: CASSDRGGFYGYTF
v_call: TRBV2; j_call: TRBJ1-6; d_call: .; cdr3_nt: TGTGCCAGCAGCCACAGGGAGACTGGAAATTCACCCCTCCACTTT; cdr3_aa: CASSHRETGNSPLHF
v_call: TRBV27; j_call: TRBJ2-3; d_call: .; cdr3_nt: TGTGCCAGCAGTTTAGGCCGAAGTAGGAGTCTCACAGATACGCAGTATTTT; cdr3_aa: CASSLGRSRSLTDTQYF
v_call: TRBV5-1; j_call: TRBJ2-2; d_call: .; cdr3_nt: TGCGCCAGCAGTACCTTGACGGGGGGCCTGGGCGGGGAGCTGTTTTTT; cdr3_aa: CASSTLTGGLGGELFF
v_call: TRBV6-2/TRBV6-3; j_call: TRBJ2-1; d_call: TRBD2; cdr3_nt: TGTGCCAGCAGTCACGGGGGGGGATCCTACAATGAGCAGTTCTTC; cdr3_aa: CASSHGGGSYNEQFF
v_call: TRBV30; j_call: TRBJ2-1; d_call: .; cdr3_nt: TGTGCCTGGAGTTCAGGAGTCGGGGAGCAGTTCTTC; cdr3_aa: CAWSSGVGEQFF
v_call: TRBV24-1; j_call: TRBJ2-1; d_call: .; cdr3_nt: TGTGCCACCAGTGATTCGGGCCGTTACAATGAGCAGTTCTTC; cdr3_aa: CATSDSGRYNEQFF
v_call: TRBV19; j_call: TRBJ2-3; d_call: .; cdr3_nt: TGTGCCAGTAGTATGATGGGCACAGATACGCAGTATTTT; cdr3_aa: CASSMMGTDTQYF
v_call: TRBV12-5; j_call: TRBJ2-3; d_call: TRBD1; cdr3_nt: TGTGCTAGTGGTTTGAATGTAAGGGGACAGGGGGCAGATACGCAGTATTTT; cdr3_aa: CASGLNVRGQGADTQYF
v_call: TRBV28; j_call: TRBJ2-1; d_call: TRBD1; cdr3_nt: TGTGCCAGCAGTTTTCCGGGACAGGGGGAGGGCAATGAGCAGTTCTTC; cdr3_aa: CASSFPGQGEGNEQFF
v_call: TRBV3-1/TRBV3-2; j_call: TRBJ1-1; d_call: .; cdr3_nt: TGTGCCAGCAGCCAGCACAGGGTACAGACTGAAGCTTTCTTT; cdr3_aa: CASSQHRVQTEAFF
v_call: TRBV11-2; j_call: TRBJ1-2; d_call: TRBD1; cdr3_nt: TGTGCCAGCAGCTTAGAAGGGGGCGCGCGGGGCTACACCTTC; cdr3_aa: CASSLEGGARGYTF
v_call: TRBV5-8; j_call: TRBJ2-7; d_call: .; cdr3_nt: TGTGCCAGCAGCCATAGACTGACGTCCTACGAGCAGTACTTC; cdr3_aa: CASSHRLTSYEQYF
v_call: TRBV28; j_call: TRBJ1-6; d_call: .; cdr3_nt: TGTGCCAGCAGTTTATGGGTGGCGGGGGAGAATTCACCCCTCCACTTT; cdr3_aa: CASSLWVAGENSPLHF
v_call: TRBV27; j_call: TRBJ1-1; d_call: TRBD1; cdr3_nt: TGTGCCAGCAGCCCAGACAGGGGGAACACTGAAGCTTTCTTT; cdr3_aa: CASSPDRGNTEAFF